This T cell receptor beta chain was captured by sequencing in a study of read filtering for tumor transcriptome and immune sequencing. Turning to the study itself: By R-ISS, stages I, II and III held around 8, 15 and 7 patients. DNase treatment preceded whole-transcriptome library preparation.

From about 0.4 ug of RNA, a library with molecular barcoded alpha/delta and beta/gamma adaptors was made. TCRdb ran MiXCR on the reads and lists one entry per CDR3 protein. The sample carries approximately 62,000 distinct CDR3 sequences, about 19% recorded once. Many counts were recorded for this clonotype. Its antigen is not known. Germline V gene data show CDR1 as MGHRA and CDR2 as YSYEKL. This CDR3 region has 16 residues. V shed 0 bases and J shed 4 bases, with 15 bases lying between them. Points from the study as a whole: This fraction held mixed bone marrow immune cells after CD138-negative sorting.

The material sequenced was a population of CD138-negative cells sorted from bone marrow. The V and J genes are TRBV4-1 and TRBJ2-5, with D possibly called TRBD1 or TRBD2 (6 bases each). This sequence was found in a donor at least 40 years old with multiple myeloma. The CDR3 sequence is CASSQDRGVRGETQYF. DNA for the CDR3: TGCGCCAGCAGCCAAGATAGGGGGGTGCGGGGAGAGACCCAGTACTTC.